This T cell receptor (beta chain) was observed in a study of spatial heterogeneity in lung cancer. Study overall: A consistent excess of beta-chain over alpha-chain sequences was detected.

The time point is: sample taken at primary tumor resection. Donors were under 90 untreated early-stage non-small cell lung cancer patients. The authors sequenced whole RNA from tumor, nontumor lung or frozen PBMC without sorting. The germline V gene encodes CDR1 KGHSH and CDR2 LQKENI. The CDR3 is 15 residues long. J lost 7 bases, V lost 3 bases, and 11 bases had no gene match. This clonotype was recorded at least ten times. Each molecule of TCR cDNA was tagged with one unique molecular identifier. TCRdb re-called the 5' RACE reads through MiXCR, storing one row per CDR3 protein. The sample has roughly 40,000 distinct CDR3 sequences; about 6.5% are singletons.

This specimen was PBMCs, taken at surgery. The receptor comes from a female donor with early-stage non-small cell lung cancer. The chain is built from TRBV18 and TRBJ1-2; 7 bases are a match to TRBD1. The CDR3 sequence is CASSPWTGELTGYTF. The CDR3 DNA reads TGTGCCAGCTCACCCTGGACAGGAGAATTGACTGGCTACACCTTC.